Following are 21 T cell receptor beta chains from one sample sequenced in a study of T cell responses to AZD1222 COVID-19 vaccine. Measured with immunoSEQ multiplex PCR; TCRdb has only the in-frame clones, and not every one. The table shows 150,000 to 200,000 clones, with roughly 90% occurring only once. This specimen consisted of peripheral blood, obtained on day 0 of AZD1222 vaccination. These receptors all come from an adult in good health.

The rearrangement uses TRBV2 and TRBJ2-2; 13 nucleotides align to TRBD2. In germline, CDR1 is SNHLY, CDR2 FYNNEI. V lost 9 bases, J lost 6 bases, and 7 bases stayed unmatched. This CDR3 is 15 amino acids long. This chain's CDR3 is CASAGLAGASGELFF. The CDR3 DNA reads TGTGCCAGTGCTGGACTAGCGGGAGCATCCGGGGAGCTGTTTTTT.

For this clone: Other DNA sequences in the sample encode the same CDR3. J is TRBJ2-1 and V is TRBV5-1, with a possible D match to TRBD1 (5 bases). Germline V gene sequence: CDR1 SGHRS, CDR2 YFSETQ. The CDR3 length is 14 residues. V lost 0 bases, J lost 4 bases, and 8 bases lay in between. CDR3 region: CASSLGQSYNEQFF. CDR3 bases: TGCGCCAGCAGCTTGGGACAGTCTTACAATGAGCAGTTCTTC.

This chain uses TRBV7-8 with TRBJ2-7, with 8 bases identical to TRBD2. The V and J ends lost 1 base and 0 bases, in that order; junction bases with no gene match: 5. This CDR3 is built from 16 residues. The germline V gene encodes CDR1 SGHVS and CDR2 FQNEAQ. The CDR3 protein is CASSLETSVISYEQYF. CDR3 DNA: TGTGCCAGCAGCTTAGAGACTAGCGTAATCTCCTACGAGCAGTACTTC. The full variable domain, in which reference TRBV7-8 and TRBJ2-7 provide the parts outside the CDR3, is GAGVSQSPRYKVAKRGQDVALRCDPISGHVSLFWYQQALGQGPEFLTYFQNEAQLDKSGLPSDRFFAERPEGSVSTLKIQRTQQEDSAVYLCASSLETSVISYEQYFGPGTRLTVT.

The rearrangement links TRBV12-3 or TRBV12-4 to TRBJ1-2, with D possibly TRBD1 on 5 matching bases. V lost 6 bases to trimming and J lost 5 bases, with 13 bases between them. The CDR3 length is 13 residues. The CDR3 loop reads CASSSPRGYGYTF. The CDR3 DNA sequence: TGTGCCAGCAGCTCACCCCGGGGGTATGGCTACACCTTC.

The chain is built from TRBV11-2 and TRBJ1-1; 7 bases are a match to TRBD1. V trimming: 5 bases; J trimming: 5 bases; junction bases outside the gene matches: 5. From germline, CDR1 is SGHAT and CDR2 FQNNGV. This CDR3 has 13 residues. The DNA for the CDR3 is TGTGCCAGCAGCCATTCAGGGGGTACTGAAGCTTTCTTT. Translating gives CASSHSGGTEAFF.

The V gene is TRBV25-1, the J gene TRBJ2-7; TRBD1 is a possible D gene (6 bases). There are 13 residues in the CDR3. Trimming removed 6 bases at V and 2 bases at J, with 11 bases between. Germline V gene lookup returns CDR1 MGHDK and CDR2 SYGVNS. Written as DNA, the CDR3 is TGTGCCAGCAGCACACAGGGCCCCTACGAGCAGTACTTC. This codes for CASSTQGPYEQYF.

This clone has only one observation. The V call is TRBV27, the J call TRBJ2-5; D gene ambiguous. With 6 bases removed from V and 7 bases from J, the gap between germline ends came to 18 bases. There are 14 residues in the CDR3. Per the germline V gene, CDR1 is MNHEY and CDR2 is SMNVEV (reference sequence). The CDR3 loop reads CASSPTSLRRTQYF. CDR3 bases: TGTGCCAGCAGCCCGACCAGTCTTCGGCGGACCCAGTACTTC.

V and J are TRBV27 and TRBJ2-2; 9 bases match TRBD1. There are 17 residues in the CDR3. The J segment lost 4 bases and the V segment lost 2 bases, leaving 8 bases of the junction unmatched. Germline V lookup: CDR1 MNHEY, CDR2 SMNVEV (reference sequence). CDR3 protein: CASSLSPGQGSTGELFF. Here the CDR3 DNA reads TGTGCCAGCAGTTTAAGTCCAGGACAGGGGTCCACCGGGGAGCTGTTTTTT.

V gene TRBV11-2 combines with J gene TRBJ2-5, with D tentatively TRBD1 (5 bases). V dropped 5 bases and J dropped 1 base, with 11 bases sitting between them. The CDR3 contains 14 residues. The germline V gene has CDR1 SGHAT and CDR2 FQNNGV. CDR3 loop: CASSTSTVQETQYF. In DNA form, the CDR3 reads TGTGCCAGCAGCACGTCGACAGTCCAAGAGACCCAGTACTTC.

J is TRBJ1-5 and V is TRBV6-5, with D uncertain. V was trimmed by 8 bases and J by 1 base, leaving 12 bases between them. The CDR3 has 14 residues. Germline loops: CDR1 MNHEY, CDR2 SVGAGI. The CDR3 coding sequence is TGTGCCAGCCGTCCGGCCAGGAGCAATCAGCCCCAGCATTTT. This translates into CASRPARSNQPQHF.

The chain links TRBV15 to TRBJ1-2; no clear D gene. Germline V lookup: CDR1 LNHNV, CDR2 YYDKDF (reference sequence). The CDR3 runs 14 residues. The germline V and J ends were trimmed by 0 bases and 5 bases, with 10 bases remaining between them. The CDR3 is CATSRDRIGYGYTF. The CDR3 nucleotides are TGTGCCACCAGCAGAGATCGGATAGGGTATGGCTACACCTTC.

The chain links TRBV27 to TRBJ2-1; 7 bases match TRBD2. Germline V lookup: CDR1 MNHEY, CDR2 SMNVEV (reference sequence). The CDR3 length is 18 residues. Losses at the gene ends were 3 bases for V and 1 base for J; bases not matched to a gene: 12. CDR3 coding DNA: TGTGCCAGCAGTTTTTCGGGCGGGAGTCACGTATCCTACAATGAGCAGTTCTTC. As protein: CASSFSGGSHVSYNEQFF.

The chain links TRBV6-1 to TRBJ1-1; the D gene is possibly TRBD1 (6 bases). Germline V gives CDR1 MNHNS, CDR2 SASEGT. The CDR3 runs to 14 residues. V lost 1 base, J lost 6 bases, and 12 bases lay in between. The DNA for the CDR3 is TGTGCCAGCAGTGAAGGAACAGGGAGGGCTGAAGCTTTCTTT. Translating it yields CASSEGTGRAEAFF.

The rearrangement uses TRBV5-1 and TRBJ2-7, with 11 bases lining up with TRBD2. Trimming at V came to 1 base and at J to 2 bases, leaving 8 bases not matched to a gene. The CDR3 runs to 17 residues. From germline, CDR1 is SGHRS and CDR2 YFSETQ. The chain's CDR3 is CASSLRTSGGRTYEQYF. CDR3 nucleotide sequence: TGCGCCAGCAGCTTGAGAACTAGCGGGGGAAGAACCTACGAGCAGTACTTC.

The chain combines TRBV7-2 with TRBJ1-1; the D is unclear. CDR1 SGHTA and CDR2 FQGNSA come from the germline V gene. This CDR3 has 15 residues. V lost 5 bases and J 6 bases, leaving 19 bases between the germline ends. CDR3 bases: TGTGCCAGCAGCCCGCCGGGCGCAGTGGGCGCTGAAGCTTTCTTT. This gives the protein CASSPPGAVGAEAFF.

V and J are TRBV6-1 and TRBJ1-1, with TRBD1 identical over 9 bases. Germline V gene lookup returns CDR1 MNHNS and CDR2 SASEGT. The V and J ends lost 0 bases and 2 bases, in that order; junction bases with no gene match: 4. There are 16 residues in the CDR3. This CDR3 reads CASSEAITGGNTEAFF. Written as DNA, the CDR3 is TGTGCCAGCAGTGAAGCCATAACAGGGGGCAACACTGAAGCTTTCTTT.

The J gene is TRBJ2-3, the V gene TRBV4-3, with 10 bases fitting TRBD2. The CDR3 is 19 residues long. J was trimmed by 0 bases and V by 0 bases; bases with no gene match: 9. Germline CDR1 reads LGHNA; CDR2 reads YSLEER. The CDR3 here is CASSQEYSGGQSSTDTQYF. Written as DNA, the CDR3 is TGCGCCAGCAGCCAAGAATATAGCGGGGGGCAAAGTAGCACAGATACGCAGTATTTT.

This clone was counted once. This rearrangement joins TRBV4-3 to TRBJ2-7; no definite D call. Trimming left V 0 bases short and J 0 bases short, with 9 bases between. The length of the CDR3 is 15 residues. Looked up from germline, CDR1 is LGHNA and CDR2 is YSLEER. The CDR3 nucleotides read TGCGCCAGCAGCCAAGATCCCGGTTTCTCCTACGAGCAGTACTTC. Translation: CASSQDPGFSYEQYF.

V gene TRBV7-2 combines with J gene TRBJ2-3; no clear D gene. This CDR3 comprises 12 residues. V gave up 2 bases and J gave up 10 bases, with 10 bases separating them. Germline lookup yields CDR1 SGHTA and CDR2 FQGNSA. The CDR3 sequence is CASSLPPAAQYF. As DNA, the CDR3 is TGTGCCAGCAGCTTACCCCCAGCCGCGCAGTATTTT.

The chain carries TRBV7-8 and TRBJ2-2; perhaps TRBD1 as D (6 bases). Deletions cut 5 bases from V and 2 bases from J, with 9 bases between. Germline V gene data show CDR1 as SGHVS and CDR2 as FQNEAQ. The CDR3 sequence is 14 residues long. The CDR3 spells CASSKGVNTGELFF. The CDR3 nucleotides are TGTGCCAGCAGCAAGGGGGTTAACACCGGGGAGCTGTTTTTT.

On this clone itself: One end of the junction varies from germline; a read error may be responsible. The chain links TRBV29-1 to TRBJ1-1; D might be TRBD1 (6 bases). From germline, CDR1 is SQVTM and CDR2 ANQGSEA. This CDR3 has 10 residues. The DNA for the CDR3 is TGCAGCGTTGGAAACAGGGTCGCAGAGTTT. It specifies CSVGNRVAEF.